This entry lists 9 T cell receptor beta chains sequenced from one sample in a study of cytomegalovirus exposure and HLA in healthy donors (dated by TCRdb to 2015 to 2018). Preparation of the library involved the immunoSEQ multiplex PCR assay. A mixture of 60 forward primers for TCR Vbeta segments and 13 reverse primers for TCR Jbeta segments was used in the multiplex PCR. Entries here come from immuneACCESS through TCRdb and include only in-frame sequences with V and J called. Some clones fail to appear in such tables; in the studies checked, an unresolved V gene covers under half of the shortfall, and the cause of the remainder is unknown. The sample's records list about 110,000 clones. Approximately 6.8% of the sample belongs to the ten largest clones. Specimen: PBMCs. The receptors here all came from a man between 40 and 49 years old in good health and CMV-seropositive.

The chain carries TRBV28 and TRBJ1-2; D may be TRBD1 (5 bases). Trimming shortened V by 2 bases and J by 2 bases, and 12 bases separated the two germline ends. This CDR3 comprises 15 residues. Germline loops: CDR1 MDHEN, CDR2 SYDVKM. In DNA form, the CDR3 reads TGTGCCAGCAGTTTAGGGAGGGGCGGGAACTATGGCTACACCTTC. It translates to CASSLGRGGNYGYTF.

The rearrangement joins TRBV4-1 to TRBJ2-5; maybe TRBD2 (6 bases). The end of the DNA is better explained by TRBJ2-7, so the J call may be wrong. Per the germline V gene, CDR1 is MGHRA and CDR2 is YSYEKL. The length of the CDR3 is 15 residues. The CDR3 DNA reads TGCGCCAGCAGCCAAGAAGGGACTGGTTCGTACGAGCAGTACTTC. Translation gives CASSQEGTGSYEQYF.

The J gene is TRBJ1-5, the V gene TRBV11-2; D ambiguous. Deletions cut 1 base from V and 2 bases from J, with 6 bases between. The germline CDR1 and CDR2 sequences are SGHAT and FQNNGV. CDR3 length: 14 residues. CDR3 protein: CASSLVPGNQPQHF. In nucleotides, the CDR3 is TGTGCCAGCAGCTTAGTGCCGGGCAATCAGCCCCAGCATTTT.

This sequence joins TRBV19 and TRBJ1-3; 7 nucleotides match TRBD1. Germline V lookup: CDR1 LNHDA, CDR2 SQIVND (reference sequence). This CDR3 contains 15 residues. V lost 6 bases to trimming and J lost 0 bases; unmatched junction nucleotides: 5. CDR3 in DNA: TGTGCCAGTAGCACCGGGACAGTCTCTGGAAACACCATATATTTT. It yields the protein CASSTGTVSGNTIYF.

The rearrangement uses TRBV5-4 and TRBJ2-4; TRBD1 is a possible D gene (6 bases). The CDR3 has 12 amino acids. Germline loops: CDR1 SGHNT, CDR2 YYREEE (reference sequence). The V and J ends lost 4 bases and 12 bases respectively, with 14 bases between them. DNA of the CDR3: TGTGCCAGCAGCCAAGATATAGGGGGTCAGTACTTC. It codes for CASSQDIGGQYF.

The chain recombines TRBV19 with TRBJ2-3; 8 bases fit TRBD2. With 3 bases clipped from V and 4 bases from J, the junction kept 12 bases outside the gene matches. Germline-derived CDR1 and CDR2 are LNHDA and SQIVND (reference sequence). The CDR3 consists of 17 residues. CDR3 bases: TGTGCCAGTAGTATGGAAAGCGGGAGATGGAGCGCAGATACGCAGTATTTT. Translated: CASSMESGRWSADTQYF.

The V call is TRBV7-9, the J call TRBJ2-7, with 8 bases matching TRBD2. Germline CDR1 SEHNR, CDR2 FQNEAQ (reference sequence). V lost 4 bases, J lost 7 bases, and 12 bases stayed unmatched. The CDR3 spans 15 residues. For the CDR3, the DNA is TGTGCCAGCAGCTCAGCAACTAGCGGCCGTGGGGAGCAGTACTTC. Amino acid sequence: CASSSATSGRGEQYF.

The chain's CDR3 is CASSSNLGQWPFF. In DNA form, the CDR3 reads TGCGCCAGCAGCTCCAACCTGGGACAATGGCCTTTCTTT. The chain carries TRBV5-1 and TRBJ1-1, with a weak D call TRBD1 (6 bases). Between the trimmed V and J ends, which lost 3 bases and 12 bases, there was a span of 18 bases. Germline V CDR1 and CDR2: SGHRS, YFSETQ. The CDR3 totals 13 residues.

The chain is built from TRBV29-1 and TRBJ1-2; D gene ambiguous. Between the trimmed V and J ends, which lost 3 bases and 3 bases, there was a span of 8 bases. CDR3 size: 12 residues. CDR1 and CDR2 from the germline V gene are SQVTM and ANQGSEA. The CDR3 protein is CSVESLDYGYTF. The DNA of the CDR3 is TGCAGCGTTGAGTCACTTGACTATGGCTACACCTTC.